Sequencing of this T cell receptor (beta chain) was carried out in a study of blood T cell repertoires in COVID-19. V trimming: 3 bases; J trimming: 0 bases; junction bases outside the gene matches: 4. From germline, CDR1 is SGHNT and CDR2 YENEEA. CDR3 length: 16 amino acids. Clones were sequenced by immunoSEQ multiplex PCR, and TCRdb holds only the in-frame ones, with some missing. The sample lists over 150,000 clones, around 80% occurring once. The receptor's source is a man aged 50-60 years who had recovered from COVID-19. Specimen: PBMCs or T cells enriched from blood (not recorded which). This rearrangement joins TRBV11-3 to TRBJ2-3, with 9 bases lining up with TRBD2. The CDR3 coding sequence is TGTGCCAGCAGCTTTAGCGGGGGCCCTAGCACAGATACGCAGTATTTT. This encodes CASSFSGGPSTDTQYF.